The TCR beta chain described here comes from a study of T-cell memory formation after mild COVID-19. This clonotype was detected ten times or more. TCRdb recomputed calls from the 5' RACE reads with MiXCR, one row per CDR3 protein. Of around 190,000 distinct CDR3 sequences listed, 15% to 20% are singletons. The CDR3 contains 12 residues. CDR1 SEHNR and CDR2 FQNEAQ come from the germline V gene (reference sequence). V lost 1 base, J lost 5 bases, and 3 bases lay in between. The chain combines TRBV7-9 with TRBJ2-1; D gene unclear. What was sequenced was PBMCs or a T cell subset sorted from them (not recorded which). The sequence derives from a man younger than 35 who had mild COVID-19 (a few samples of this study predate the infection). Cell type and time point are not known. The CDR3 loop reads CASSLDHNEQFF. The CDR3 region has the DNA TGTGCCAGCAGCTTAGATCACAATGAGCAGTTCTTC.